This TCR beta chain came from a study of CD8+ T cells in alopecia areata. Overall study context: Treated patients swallowed 5 to 10 mg of oral tofacitinib twice daily.

Points on this clone: Antigen unknown.

Broader study findings: Just one nonresponder means the tie between baseline CD8+ expansion and response stays uncertain. Mice showed TCR sharing more clearly than patients did, possibly owing to HLA.

With 0 bases removed from V and 4 bases from J, the gap between germline ends came to 13 bases. CDR1 is LNHNV, CDR2 YYDKDF, per germline (reference sequence). The CDR3 spans 16 residues. Treatment in this sample: oral pan-JAK inhibitor, 5-10 mg twice daily. Patients with alopecia areata provided lesional scalp punch biopsies as well as peripheral blood. Extracted RNA was reverse transcribed, and the resulting cDNA served as sequencing template. TCRdb keeps only in-frame clones here, not all; method: immunoSEQ multiplex PCR. The sample holds 110,000 to 150,000 clones; 45% to 60% are singletons and the top ten take roughly 15%.

The chain has TRBV15 and TRBJ2-1; D uncertain. The clonotype originates from a human donor with alopecia areata. The input for sequencing was CD8+ T cells sorted from blood, taken at week 4, from a patient treated with tofacitinib. The CDR3, as DNA: TGTGCCACCAGCAGAGATCGGCGGTCCGTATACAATGAGCAGTTCTTC. Residues: CATSRDRRSVYNEQFF.